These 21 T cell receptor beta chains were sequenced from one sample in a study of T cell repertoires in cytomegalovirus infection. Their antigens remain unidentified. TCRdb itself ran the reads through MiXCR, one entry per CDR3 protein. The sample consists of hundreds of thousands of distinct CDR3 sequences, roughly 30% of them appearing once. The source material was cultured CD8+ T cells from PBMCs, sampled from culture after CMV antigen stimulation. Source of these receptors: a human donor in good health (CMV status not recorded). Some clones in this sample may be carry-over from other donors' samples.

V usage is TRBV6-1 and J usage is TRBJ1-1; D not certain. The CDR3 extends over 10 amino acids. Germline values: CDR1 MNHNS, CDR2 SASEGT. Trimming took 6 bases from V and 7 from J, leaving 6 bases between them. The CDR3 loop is CASRKVEAFF. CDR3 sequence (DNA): TGTGCCAGCAGGAAGGTTGAAGCTTTCTTT.

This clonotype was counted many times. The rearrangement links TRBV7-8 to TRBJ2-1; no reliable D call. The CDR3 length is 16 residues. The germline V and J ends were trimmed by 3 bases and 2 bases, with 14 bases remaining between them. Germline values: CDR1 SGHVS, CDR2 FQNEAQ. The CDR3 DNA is TGTGCCAGCAGCTTGGGTGGGGAACGACCCTACAATGAGCAGTTCTTC. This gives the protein CASSLGGERPYNEQFF.

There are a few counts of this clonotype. CDR3 amino acids: CASSTPGPPNGYTF. In DNA, the CDR3 is TGTGCCAGCAGCACCCCTGGACCTCCTAATGGCTACACCTTC. This chain joins TRBV6-2 or TRBV6-3 and TRBJ1-2; D call uncertain. CDR1 and CDR2 from the germline V gene are MNHEY and SVGEGT. The CDR3 has 14 amino acids. Trimming removed 6 bases at V and 6 bases at J, with 17 bases between.

CDR3 nucleotide sequence: TGTGCCAGCACGGCGACTGCCCTAGGGCCAGATACGCAGTATTTT. This translates into CASTATALGPDTQYF. The genes are TRBV6-5 and TRBJ2-3; D gene unclear. Germline V gene lookup returns CDR1 MNHEY and CDR2 SVGAGI. Trimming cost V 7 bases and J 4 bases, with 18 bases left between them. The CDR3 has 15 residues.

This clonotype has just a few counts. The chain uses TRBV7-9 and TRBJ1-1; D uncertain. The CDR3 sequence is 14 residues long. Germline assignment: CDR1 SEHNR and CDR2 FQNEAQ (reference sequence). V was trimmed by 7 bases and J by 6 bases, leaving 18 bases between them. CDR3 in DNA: TGTGCCAGCACCCCGGAGGTTTGGACGTCTGAAGCTTTCTTT. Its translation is CASTPEVWTSEAFF. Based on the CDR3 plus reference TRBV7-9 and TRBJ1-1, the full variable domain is DTGVSQNPRHKITKRGQNVTFRCDPISEHNRLYWYRQTLGQGPEFLTYFQNEAQLEKSRLLSDRFSAERPKGSFSTLEIQRTEQGDSAMYLCASTPEVWTSEAFFGQGTRLTVV.

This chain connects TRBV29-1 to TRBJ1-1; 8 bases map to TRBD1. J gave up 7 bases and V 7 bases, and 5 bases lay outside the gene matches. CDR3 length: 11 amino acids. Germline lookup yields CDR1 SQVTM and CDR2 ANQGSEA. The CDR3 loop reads CSALGQGEAFF. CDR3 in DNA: TGCAGCGCCCTCGGACAGGGTGAAGCTTTCTTT.

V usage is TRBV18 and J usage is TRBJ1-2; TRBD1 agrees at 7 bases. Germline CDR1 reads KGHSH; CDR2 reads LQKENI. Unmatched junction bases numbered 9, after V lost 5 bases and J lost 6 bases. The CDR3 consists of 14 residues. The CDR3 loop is CASSKGGQLDGYTF. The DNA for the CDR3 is TGTGCCAGCTCAAAAGGGGGACAGCTAGATGGCTACACCTTC. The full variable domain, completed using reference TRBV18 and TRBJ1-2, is NAGVMQNPRHLVRRRGQEARLRCSPMKGHSHVYWYRQLPEEGLKFMVYLQKENIIDESGMPKERFSAEFPKEGPSILRIQQVVRGDSAAYFCASSKGGQLDGYTFGSGTRLTVV.

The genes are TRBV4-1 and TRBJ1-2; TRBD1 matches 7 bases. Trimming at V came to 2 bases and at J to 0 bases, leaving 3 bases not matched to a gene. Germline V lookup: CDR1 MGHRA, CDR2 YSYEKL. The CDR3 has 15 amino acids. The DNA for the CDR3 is TGCGCCAGCAGCCAAACAGGGGTGGCTAACTATGGCTACACCTTC. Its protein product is CASSQTGVANYGYTF.

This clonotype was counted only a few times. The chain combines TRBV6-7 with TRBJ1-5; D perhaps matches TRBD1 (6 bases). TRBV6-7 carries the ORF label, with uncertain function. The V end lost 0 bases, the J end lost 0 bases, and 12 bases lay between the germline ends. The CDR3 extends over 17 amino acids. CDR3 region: CASSYSTGRCSNQPQHF. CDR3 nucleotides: TGTGCCAGCAGTTACTCGACAGGAAGGTGTAGCAATCAGCCCCAGCATTTT.

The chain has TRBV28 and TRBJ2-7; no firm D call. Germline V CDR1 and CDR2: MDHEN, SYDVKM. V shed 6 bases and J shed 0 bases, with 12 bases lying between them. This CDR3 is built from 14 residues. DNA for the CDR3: TGTGCCAGCAGGGCACAGAGGAGCTCCTACGAGCAGTACTTC. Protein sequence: CASRAQRSSYEQYF. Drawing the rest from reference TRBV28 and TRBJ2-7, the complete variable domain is DVKVTQSSRYLVKRTGEKVFLECVQDMDHENMFWYRQDPGLGLRLIYFSYDVKMKEKGDIPEGYSVSREKKERFSLILESASTNQTSMYLCASRAQRSSYEQYFGPGTRLTVT.

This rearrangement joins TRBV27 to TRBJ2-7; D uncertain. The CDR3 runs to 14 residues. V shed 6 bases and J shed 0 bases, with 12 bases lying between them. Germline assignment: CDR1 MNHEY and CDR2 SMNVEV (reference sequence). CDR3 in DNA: TGTGCCAGCAGACCTATGGGCAGCTCCTACGAGCAGTACTTC. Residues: CASRPMGSSYEQYF.

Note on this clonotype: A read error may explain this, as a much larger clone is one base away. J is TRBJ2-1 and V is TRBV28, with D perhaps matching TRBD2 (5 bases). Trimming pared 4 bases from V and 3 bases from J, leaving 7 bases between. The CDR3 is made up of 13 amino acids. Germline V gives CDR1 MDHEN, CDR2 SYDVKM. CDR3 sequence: CASSSGIYNEQFF. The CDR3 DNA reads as TGTGCCAGCAGTTCCGGGATCTACAATGAGCAGTTCTTC.

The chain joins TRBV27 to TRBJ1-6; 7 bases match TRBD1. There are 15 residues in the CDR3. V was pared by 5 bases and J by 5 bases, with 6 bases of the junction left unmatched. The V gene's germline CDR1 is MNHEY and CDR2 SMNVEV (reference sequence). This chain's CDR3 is CASSPRDRDNSPLHF. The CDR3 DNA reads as TGTGCCAGCAGTCCCCGGGACAGAGATAATTCACCCCTCCACTTT.

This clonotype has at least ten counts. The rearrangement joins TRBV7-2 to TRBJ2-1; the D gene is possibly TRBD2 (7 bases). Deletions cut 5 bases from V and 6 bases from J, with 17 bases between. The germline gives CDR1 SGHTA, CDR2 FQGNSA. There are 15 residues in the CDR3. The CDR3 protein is CASSGSGGFINEQFF. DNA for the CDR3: TGTGCCAGCAGCGGGTCGGGGGGCTTTATCAATGAGCAGTTCTTC. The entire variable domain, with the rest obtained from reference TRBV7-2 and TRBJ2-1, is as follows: GAGVSQSPSNKVTEKGKDVELRCDPISGHTALYWYRQSLGQGLEFLIYFQGNSAPDKSGLPSDRFSAERTGGSVSTLTIQRTQQEDSAVYLCASSGSGGFINEQFFGPGTRLTVL.

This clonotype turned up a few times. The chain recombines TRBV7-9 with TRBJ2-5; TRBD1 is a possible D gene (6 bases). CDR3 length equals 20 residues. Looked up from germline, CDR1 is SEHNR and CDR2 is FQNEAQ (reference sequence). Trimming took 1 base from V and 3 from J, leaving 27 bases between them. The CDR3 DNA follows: TGTGCCAGCAGCTTAGGGGGCCGGGACAACCTCGGAGACAGTGAAGAGACCCAGTACTTC. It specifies CASSLGGRDNLGDSEETQYF.

DNA of the CDR3: TGTGCCAGCAGTCCGGGGCCGCTCGGGGCCAACGTCCTGACTTTC. Protein product: CASSPGPLGANVLTF. V and J are TRBV7-9 and TRBJ2-6; D possibly matches TRBD1 or TRBD2 (5 bases each). Between the trimmed V and J ends, which lost 6 bases and 4 bases, there was a span of 13 bases. CDR1 SEHNR and CDR2 FQNEAQ come from the germline V gene (reference sequence). The CDR3 runs to 15 residues.

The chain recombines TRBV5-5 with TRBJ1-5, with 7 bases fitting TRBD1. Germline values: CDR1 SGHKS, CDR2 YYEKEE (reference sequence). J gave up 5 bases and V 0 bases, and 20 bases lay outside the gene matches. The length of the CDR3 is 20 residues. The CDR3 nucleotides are TGTGCCAGCAGCTTGGAAGGGGGCCCTCAGGGTGAGGATTGGGATCAGCCCCAGCATTTT. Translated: CASSLEGGPQGEDWDQPQHF. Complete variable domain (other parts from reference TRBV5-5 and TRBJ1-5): DAGVTQSPTHLIKTRGQQVTLRCSPISGHKSVSWYQQVLGQGPQFIFQYYEKEERGRGNFPDRFSARQFPNYSSELNVNALLLGDSALYLCASSLEGGPQGEDWDQPQHFGDGTRLSIL.

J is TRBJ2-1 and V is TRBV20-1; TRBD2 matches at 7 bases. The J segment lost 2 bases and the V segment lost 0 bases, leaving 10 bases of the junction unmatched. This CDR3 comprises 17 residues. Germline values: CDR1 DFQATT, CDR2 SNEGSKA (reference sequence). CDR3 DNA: TGCAGTGCTAGAGATAAAAAAGGGGACTACCCCTACAATGAGCAGTTCTTC. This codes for CSARDKKGDYPYNEQFF.

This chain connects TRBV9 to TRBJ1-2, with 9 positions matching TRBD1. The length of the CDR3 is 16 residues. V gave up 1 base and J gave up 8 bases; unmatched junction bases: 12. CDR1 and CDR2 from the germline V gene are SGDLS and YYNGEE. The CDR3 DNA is TGTGCCAGCAGCGTAAGGACAGGGGACTTCCTTAGAGGCTACACCTTC. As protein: CASSVRTGDFLRGYTF.

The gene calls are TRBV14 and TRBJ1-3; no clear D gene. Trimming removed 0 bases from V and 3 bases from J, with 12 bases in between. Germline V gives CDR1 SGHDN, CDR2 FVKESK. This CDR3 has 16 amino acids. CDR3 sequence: CASSQDFPGGGNTIYF. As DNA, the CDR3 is TGTGCCAGCAGCCAAGACTTTCCGGGAGGTGGAAACACCATATATTTT.

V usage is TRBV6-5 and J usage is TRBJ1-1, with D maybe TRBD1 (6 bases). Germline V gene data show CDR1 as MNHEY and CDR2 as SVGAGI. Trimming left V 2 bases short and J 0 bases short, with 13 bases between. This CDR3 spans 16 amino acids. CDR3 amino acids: CASSYDPGAVNTEAFF. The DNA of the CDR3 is TGTGCCAGCAGTTACGATCCGGGGGCCGTGAACACTGAAGCTTTCTTT.